This T cell receptor (beta chain) was sequenced in a study of T-cell reconstitution after alpha-beta-depleted transplantation in children. V gave up 5 bases and J gave up 2 bases; unmatched junction bases: 11. CDR3 length: 16 residues. Germline lookup yields CDR1 DFQATT and CDR2 SNEGSKA (reference sequence). Unique molecular identifiers featured in how the TCRbeta library was prepared. TCRdb passed the PCR reads through MiXCR, listing each CDR3 protein once. The table records a few hundred thousand distinct CDR3 sequences, roughly 22% of them present only once. The TCR was taken from a human donor who donated a stem cell graft to a child with acute myeloid leukemia. Sequenced material: PBMCs from the stem cell graft donor, taken from the stem cell graft. The chain is built from TRBV20-1 and TRBJ2-1; 8 nucleotides agree with TRBD2. Here the CDR3 reads CSAEPRREGTYNEQFF. The DNA of the CDR3 is TGCAGTGCTGAGCCCCGACGGGAGGGGACCTACAATGAGCAGTTCTTC.